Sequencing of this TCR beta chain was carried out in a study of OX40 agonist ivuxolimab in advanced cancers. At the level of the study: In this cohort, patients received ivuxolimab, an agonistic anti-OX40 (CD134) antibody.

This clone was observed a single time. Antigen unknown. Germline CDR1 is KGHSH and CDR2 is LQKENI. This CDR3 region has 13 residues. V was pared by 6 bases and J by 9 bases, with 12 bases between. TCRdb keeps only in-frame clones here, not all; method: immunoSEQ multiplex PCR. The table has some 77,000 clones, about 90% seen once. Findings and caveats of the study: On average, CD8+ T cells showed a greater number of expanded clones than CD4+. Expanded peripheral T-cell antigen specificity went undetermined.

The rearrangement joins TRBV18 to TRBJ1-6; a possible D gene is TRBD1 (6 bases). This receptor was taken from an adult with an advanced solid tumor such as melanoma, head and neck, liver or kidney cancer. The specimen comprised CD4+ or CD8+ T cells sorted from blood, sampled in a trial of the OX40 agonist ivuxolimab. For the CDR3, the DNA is TGTGCCAGCTCTCGACAGGAACGTTCACCCCTCCACTTT. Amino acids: CASSRQERSPLHF. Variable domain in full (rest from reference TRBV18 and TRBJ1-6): NAGVMQNPRHLVRRRGQEARLRCSPMKGHSHVYWYRQLPEEGLKFMVYLQKENIIDESGMPKERFSAEFPKEGPSILRIQQVVRGDSAAYFCASSRQERSPLHFGNGTRLTVT.